This entry concerns a single TCR beta chain. Using immunoSEQ multiplex PCR, the repertoire was profiled, and TCRdb retains in-frame clones only, with some absent. The sample has more than 55,000 clones; around 91% are singletons. These data originate in a study of T cell changes during pregnancy in multiple sclerosis. The V segment lost 5 bases and the J segment 7 bases; nucleotides outside the gene matches: 6. From germline, CDR1 is SGHNT and CDR2 YYREEE (reference sequence). This CDR3 comprises 14 residues. The sequence derives from a female donor in good health, enrolled as a control in a pregnancy study. The V call is TRBV5-4, the J call TRBJ1-6; 7 nucleotides agree with TRBD1. Sequenced here: peripheral blood, sampled in the third trimester of pregnancy. CDR3 amino acids: CASSSRGQNSPLHF. CDR3 nucleotides: TGTGCCAGCAGTTCCCGGGGACAGAATTCACCCCTCCACTTT. The full variable domain, in which reference TRBV5-4 and TRBJ1-6 provide the parts outside the CDR3, is ETGVTQSPTHLIKTRGQQVTLRCSSQSGHNTVSWYQQALGQGPQFIFQYYREEENGRGNFPPRFSGLQFPNYSSELNVNALELDDSALYLCASSSRGQNSPLHFGNGTRLTVT.